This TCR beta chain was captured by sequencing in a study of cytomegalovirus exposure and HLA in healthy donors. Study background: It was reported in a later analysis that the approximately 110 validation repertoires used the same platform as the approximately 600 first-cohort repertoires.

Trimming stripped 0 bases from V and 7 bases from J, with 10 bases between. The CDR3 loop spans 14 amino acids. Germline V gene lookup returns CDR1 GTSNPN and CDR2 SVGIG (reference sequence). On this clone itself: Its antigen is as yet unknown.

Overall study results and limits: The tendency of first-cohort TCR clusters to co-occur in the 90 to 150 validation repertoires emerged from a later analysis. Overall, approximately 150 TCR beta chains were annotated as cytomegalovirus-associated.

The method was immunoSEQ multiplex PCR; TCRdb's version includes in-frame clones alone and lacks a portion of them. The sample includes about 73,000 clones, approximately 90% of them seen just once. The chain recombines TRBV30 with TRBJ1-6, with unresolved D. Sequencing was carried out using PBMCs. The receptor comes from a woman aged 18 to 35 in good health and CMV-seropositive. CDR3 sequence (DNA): TGTGCCTGGAGTGTAAGTCAGGTCAATTCACCCCTCCACTTT. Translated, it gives CAWSVSQVNSPLHF.